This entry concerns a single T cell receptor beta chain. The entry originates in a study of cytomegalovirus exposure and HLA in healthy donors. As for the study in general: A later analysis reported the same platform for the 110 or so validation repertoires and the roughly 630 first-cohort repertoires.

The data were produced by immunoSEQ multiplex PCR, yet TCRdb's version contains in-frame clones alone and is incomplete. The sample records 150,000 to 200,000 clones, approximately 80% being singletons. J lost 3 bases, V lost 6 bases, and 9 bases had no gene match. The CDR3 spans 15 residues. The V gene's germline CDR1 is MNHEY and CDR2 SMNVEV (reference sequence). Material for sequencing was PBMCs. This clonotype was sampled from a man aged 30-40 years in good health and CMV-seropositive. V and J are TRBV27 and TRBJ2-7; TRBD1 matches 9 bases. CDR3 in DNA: TGTGCCAGCAGGGGAACCGGGACAGGGAGCTACGAGCAGTACTTC. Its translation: CASRGTGTGSYEQYF.